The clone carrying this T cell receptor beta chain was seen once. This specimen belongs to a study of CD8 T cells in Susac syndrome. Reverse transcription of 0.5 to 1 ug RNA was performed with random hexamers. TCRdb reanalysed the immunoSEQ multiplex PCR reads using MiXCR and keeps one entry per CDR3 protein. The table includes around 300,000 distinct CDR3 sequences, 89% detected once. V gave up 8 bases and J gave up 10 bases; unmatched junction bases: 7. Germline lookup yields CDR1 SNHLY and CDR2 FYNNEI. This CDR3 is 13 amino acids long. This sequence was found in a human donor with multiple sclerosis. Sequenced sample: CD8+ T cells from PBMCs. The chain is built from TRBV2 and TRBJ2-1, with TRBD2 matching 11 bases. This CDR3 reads CASDPSGGLEQFF. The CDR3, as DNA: TGTGCCAGCGACCCTAGCGGGGGGCTAGAGCAGTTCTTC. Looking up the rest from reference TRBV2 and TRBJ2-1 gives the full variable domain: EPEVTQTPSHQVTQMGQEVILRCVPISNHLYFYWYRQILGQKVEFLVSFYNNEISEKSEIFDDQFSVERPDGSNFTLKIRSTKLEDSAMYFCASDPSGGLEQFFGPGTRLTVL.